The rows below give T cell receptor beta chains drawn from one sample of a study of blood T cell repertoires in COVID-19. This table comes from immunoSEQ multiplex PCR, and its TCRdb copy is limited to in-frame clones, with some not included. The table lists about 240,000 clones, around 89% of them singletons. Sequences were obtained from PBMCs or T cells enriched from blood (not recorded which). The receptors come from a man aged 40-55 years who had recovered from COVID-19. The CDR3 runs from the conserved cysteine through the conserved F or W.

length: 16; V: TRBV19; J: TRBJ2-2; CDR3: CASSIGPAGTFGELFF
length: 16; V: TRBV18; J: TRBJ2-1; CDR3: CASSPWTSGSYNEQFF
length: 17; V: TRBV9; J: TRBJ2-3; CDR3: CASSVATSGTSTDTQYF
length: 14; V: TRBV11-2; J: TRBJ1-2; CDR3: CASSLPDINYGYTF
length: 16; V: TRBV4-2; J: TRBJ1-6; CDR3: CASSQQSGTGDSPLHF
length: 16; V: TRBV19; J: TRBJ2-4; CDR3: CASSSSDRGSKNIQYF
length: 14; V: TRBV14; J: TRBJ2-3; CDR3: CASSSMTGTDTQYF
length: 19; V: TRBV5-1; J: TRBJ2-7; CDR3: CASSLEGLGLAGGPYEQYF
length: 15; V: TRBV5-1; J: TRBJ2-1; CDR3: CASSSTGTSYNEQFF
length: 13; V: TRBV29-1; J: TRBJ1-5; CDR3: CSVATGNGQPQHF
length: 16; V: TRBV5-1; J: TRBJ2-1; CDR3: CASSSTTGGTYNEQFF
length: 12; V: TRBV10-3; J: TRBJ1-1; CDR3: CAVKDRVTEAFF
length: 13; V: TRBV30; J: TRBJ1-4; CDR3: CAWRRRTNEKLFF
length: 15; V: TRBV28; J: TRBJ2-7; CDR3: CASSLSSEPFYEQYF
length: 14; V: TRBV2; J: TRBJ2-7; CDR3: CASSEQRGLYEQYF
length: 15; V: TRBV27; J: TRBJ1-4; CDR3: CASSPNRGMDEKLFF
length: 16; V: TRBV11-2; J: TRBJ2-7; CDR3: CASSRGPTSGRYEQYF
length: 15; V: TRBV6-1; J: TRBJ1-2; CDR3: CASRLGGTSNYGYTF
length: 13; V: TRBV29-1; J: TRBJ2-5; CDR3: CSVARLDQETQYF
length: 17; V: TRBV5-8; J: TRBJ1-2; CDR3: CASSSWDRTDINYGYTF
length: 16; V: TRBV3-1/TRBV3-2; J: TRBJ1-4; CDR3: CASSLRGGALNEKLFF
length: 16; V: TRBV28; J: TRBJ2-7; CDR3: CASSYPSSGRSYEQYF
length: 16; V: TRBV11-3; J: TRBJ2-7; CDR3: CASSPRTGSIFGEQYF
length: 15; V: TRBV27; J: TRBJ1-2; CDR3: CASSLAGTGDYGYTF
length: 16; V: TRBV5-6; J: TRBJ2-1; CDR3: CASSWVEAGLYNEQFF
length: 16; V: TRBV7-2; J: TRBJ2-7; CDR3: CASSLTWTGGLYEQYF
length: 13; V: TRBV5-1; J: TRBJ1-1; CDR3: CASSLGTNTEAFF
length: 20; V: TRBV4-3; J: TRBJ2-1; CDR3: CASSQDGASGWSASYNEQFF
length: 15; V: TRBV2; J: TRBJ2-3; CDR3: CAQAGDQLSTDTQYF
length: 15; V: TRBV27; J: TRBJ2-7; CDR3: CASSPTVGLSYEQYF
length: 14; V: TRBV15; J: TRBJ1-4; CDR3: CATSRDRGNEKLFF
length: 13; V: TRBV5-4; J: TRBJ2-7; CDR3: CASSPQERYEQYF
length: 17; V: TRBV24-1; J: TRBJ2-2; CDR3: CATSDSHMDSSTGELFF
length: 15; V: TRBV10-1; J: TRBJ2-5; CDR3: CASSETGTGGETQYF
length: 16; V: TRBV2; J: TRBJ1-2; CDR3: CASSDARDIGNYGYTF
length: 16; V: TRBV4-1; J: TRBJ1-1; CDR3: CASSPPWQGASTEAFF
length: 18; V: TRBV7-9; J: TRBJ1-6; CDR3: CASSLDPLGQGLRSPLHF
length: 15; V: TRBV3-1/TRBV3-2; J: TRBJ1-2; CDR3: CASSQGSDRVYGYTF
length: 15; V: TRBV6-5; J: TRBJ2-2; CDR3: CASSPPRDRAGELFF
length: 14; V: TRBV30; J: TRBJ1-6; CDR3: CAWRQSSYNSPLHF
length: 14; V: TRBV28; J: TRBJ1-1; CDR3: CASLTEPKNTEAFF
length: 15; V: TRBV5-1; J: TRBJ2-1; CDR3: CASSLTGTQYNEQFF
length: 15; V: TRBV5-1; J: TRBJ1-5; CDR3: CASSPGTGRSQPQHF
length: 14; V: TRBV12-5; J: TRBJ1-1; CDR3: CASGLQGINTEAFF
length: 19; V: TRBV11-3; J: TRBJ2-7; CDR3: CASSLTLLAGGRSSYEQYF
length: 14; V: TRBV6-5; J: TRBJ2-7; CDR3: CASSYSGTEDEQYF
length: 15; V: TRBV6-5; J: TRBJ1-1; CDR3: CASSRDRGIGTEAFF
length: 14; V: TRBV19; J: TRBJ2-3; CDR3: CASSRYSSTDTQYF